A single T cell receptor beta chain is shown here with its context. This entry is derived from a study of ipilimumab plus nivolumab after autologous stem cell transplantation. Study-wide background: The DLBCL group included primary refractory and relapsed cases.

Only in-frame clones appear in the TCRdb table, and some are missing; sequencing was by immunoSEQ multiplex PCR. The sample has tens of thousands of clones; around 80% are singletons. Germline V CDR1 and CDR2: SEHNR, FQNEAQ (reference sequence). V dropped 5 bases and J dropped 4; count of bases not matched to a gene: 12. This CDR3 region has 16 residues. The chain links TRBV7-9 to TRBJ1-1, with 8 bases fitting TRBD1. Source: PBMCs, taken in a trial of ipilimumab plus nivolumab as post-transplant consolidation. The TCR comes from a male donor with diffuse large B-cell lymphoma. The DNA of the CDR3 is TGTGCCAGCAGCGCACGTACAGGGGGGATGGGCACTGAAGCTTTCTTT. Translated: CASSARTGGMGTEAFF.